This T cell receptor (beta chain) was obtained from a study of shared clonotypes between healthy human individuals. Each donor was a Caucasian adult residing in Nashville, Tennessee. Looked up from germline, CDR1 is SGHAT and CDR2 is FQNNGV. V was pared by 5 bases and J by 6 bases, with 7 bases of the junction left unmatched. This CDR3 has 13 amino acids. Unsorted PBMC replicate PCRs drew on roughly 320 ng DNA, representing approximately 30,000 T cell genomes. TCRdb's table, derived via immunoSEQ multiplex PCR, lists solely in-frame clones and lacks some. The data show some 470,000 clones, 60% to 85% seen once.

The chain has TRBV11-2 and TRBJ2-7; 7 positions agree with TRBD1. The material sequenced was PBMCs. This TCR derives from a woman in her thirties or forties in good health. Some clones in this sample may be carry-over from other donors' samples. CDR3 coding DNA: TGTGCCAGCAGCCAGACAGGGACCGGCGAGCAGTACTTC. The encoded protein is CASSQTGTGEQYF. The variable domain in full, completed from reference TRBV11-2 and TRBJ2-7, reads EAGVAQSPRYKIIEKRQSVAFWCNPISGHATLYWYQQILGQGPKLLIQFQNNGVVDDSQLPKDRFSAERLKGVDSTLKIQPAKLEDSAVYLCASSQTGTGEQYFGPGTRLTVT.